Listed below are T cell receptor beta chains from one sample, sequenced in a study of cytomegalovirus exposure and HLA in healthy donors. Here immunoSEQ multiplex PCR was the method, and the copy in TCRdb shows in-frame clones only, minus some. This listing includes fewer than 85,000 clones. The sample was PBMCs. The receptors derive from a middle-aged woman in good health and CMV-seropositive. CDR3s include the opening cysteine and the closing phenylalanine or tryptophan. D genes are given only for firm matches.

D: TRBD2
J: TRBJ2-2
V: TRBV28
CDR3: CASSPAGTSRTGELFF
DNA: TGTGCCAGCAGCCCTGCCGGGACTAGCCGCACCGGGGAGCTGTTTTTT

D: NA
J: TRBJ1-1
V: TRBV9
CDR3: CASSVESRVHTEAFF
DNA: TGTGCCAGCAGCGTAGAATCCAGGGTCCATACTGAAGCTTTCTTT

D: NA
J: TRBJ2-7
V: TRBV20-1
CDR3: CSARAGYEQYF
DNA: TGCAGTGCTAGAGCCGGCTACGAGCAGTACTTC

D: NA
J: TRBJ1-2
V: TRBV2
CDR3: CASSVDGGDSVGYTF
DNA: TGTGCCAGCAGTGTGGACGGGGGGGATTCGGTCGGCTACACCTTC

D: NA
J: TRBJ1-1
V: TRBV7-9
CDR3: CASSSPNGGPTEAFF
DNA: TGTGCCAGCAGCTCCCCCAACGGGGGGCCTACTGAAGCTTTCTTT

D: NA
J: TRBJ2-5
V: TRBV14
CDR3: CASSQEWGNPAGTQYF
DNA: TGTGCCAGCAGCCAAGAGTGGGGAAACCCGGCGGGGACCCAGTACTTC

D: NA
J: TRBJ1-5
V: TRBV28
CDR3: CASSLLNQPQHF
DNA: TGTGCCAGCAGTTTATTAAATCAGCCCCAGCATTTT

D: NA
J: TRBJ1-2
V: TRBV6-1
CDR3: CASSEGDTLYGYTF
DNA: TGTGCCAGCAGTGAGGGGGACACGCTCTATGGCTACACCTTC

D: TRBD1
J: TRBJ1-2
V: TRBV29-1
CDR3: CSVRTMNKGTGGHGYTF
DNA: TGCAGCGTCAGAACCATGAATAAGGGGACAGGTGGCCATGGCTACACCTTC

D: TRBD1
J: TRBJ1-1
V: TRBV6-5
CDR3: CASSYYRDSEAFF
DNA: TGTGCCAGCAGTTACTATCGGGACAGCGAAGCTTTCTTT

D: NA
J: TRBJ1-1
V: TRBV11-3
CDR3: CASSSHGGDEAFF
DNA: TGTGCCAGCAGCTCCCATGGCGGGGATGAGGCTTTCTTT

D: NA
J: TRBJ2-3
V: TRBV11-3
CDR3: CASSAGQGTDTQYF
DNA: TGTGCCAGCAGCGCGGGCCAGGGGACAGATACGCAGTATTTT

D: NA
J: TRBJ2-3
V: TRBV19
CDR3: CASSPRGKWGDTQYF
DNA: TGTGCCAGTAGTCCCCGGGGGAAGTGGGGAGATACGCAGTATTTT

D: NA
J: TRBJ2-5
V: TRBV7-2
CDR3: CASSLAGAREQYF
DNA: TGTGCCAGCAGCTTAGCAGGGGCTCGGGAGCAGTACTTC

D: NA
J: TRBJ2-1
V: TRBV7-6
CDR3: CASSLWQGLNNEQFF
DNA: TGTGCCAGCAGCTTATGGCAGGGGTTGAACAATGAGCAGTTCTTC

D: TRBD1
J: TRBJ2-1
V: TRBV12-5
CDR3: CASGRDRGPYNEQFF
DNA: TGTGCTAGTGGTCGTGACAGGGGCCCTTACAATGAGCAGTTCTTC

D: TRBD2
J: TRBJ2-3
V: TRBV19
CDR3: CASSAPGRGGGDTQYF
DNA: TGTGCCAGTAGTGCCCCCGGGCGGGGGGGCGGAGATACGCAGTATTTT

D: NA
J: TRBJ2-4
V: TRBV5-1
CDR3: CASSLLQGKNIQYF
DNA: TGCGCCAGCAGCTTGTTGCAGGGCAAAAACATTCAGTACTTC

D: NA
J: TRBJ2-1
V: TRBV7-6
CDR3: CASSLGGILLRNNEQFF
DNA: TGTGCCAGCAGCTTAGGCGGCATACTCCTGAGAAACAATGAGCAGTTCTTC

D: TRBD1
J: TRBJ1-2
V: TRBV2
CDR3: CASRDRGLSSYTF
DNA: TGTGCCAGCAGGGACAGGGGGCTTAGTAGCTACACCTTC

D: NA
J: TRBJ1-3
V: TRBV10-1
CDR3: CASSATQGNTIYF
DNA: TGCGCCAGCAGTGCAACACAAGGAAACACCATATATTTT

D: TRBD2
J: TRBJ2-1
V: TRBV5-6
CDR3: CASSLVAGRLNEQFF
DNA: TGTGCCAGCAGCTTGGTAGCGGGGAGACTCAATGAGCAGTTCTTC

D: TRBD1
J: TRBJ2-7
V: TRBV11-2
CDR3: CASSSPDRGLWEQYF
DNA: TGTGCCAGCAGCTCTCCGGACAGGGGGCTTTGGGAGCAGTACTTC

D: NA
J: TRBJ2-6
V: TRBV6-5
CDR3: CASSYSSSGANVLTF
DNA: TGTGCCAGCAGTTACTCCTCTTCTGGGGCCAACGTCCTGACTTTC

D: TRBD2
J: TRBJ2-3
V: TRBV27
CDR3: CASSLPSPRAGGTDTQYF
DNA: TGTGCCAGCAGTCTTCCGTCCCCCCGAGCGGGGGGCACAGATACGCAGTATTTT

D: TRBD2
J: TRBJ2-3
V: TRBV19
CDR3: CASTGLLAAGTQYF
DNA: TGTGCCAGTACGGGACTATTGGCAGCGGGTACGCAGTATTTT